One sample yielded the 13 T cell receptor beta chains listed below, sequenced in a study of T cell responses to AZD1222 COVID-19 vaccine. Repertoires were generated with immunoSEQ multiplex PCR, while TCRdb's copy carries only in-frame clones and drops some. This sample has some 150,000 clones, with 90% to 95% found just once. The sequencing used peripheral blood, collected 28 days after the second AZD1222 dose. All receptors come from an adult who received the AZD1222 COVID-19 vaccine.

The chain combines TRBV7-2 with TRBJ1-6; D not certain. The CDR3 covers 17 residues. The V end was cut by 2 bases, the J end by 0 bases, with 11 bases between. Germline V gene data show CDR1 as SGHTA and CDR2 as FQGNSA. The CDR3 coding sequence is TGTGCCAGCAGCTTAATGGGAGGACTCTCCTATAATTCACCCCTCCACTTT. Amino acid sequence: CASSLMGGLSYNSPLHF.

The genes are TRBV5-1 and TRBJ2-7, with 8 bases that match TRBD2. The V segment lost 4 bases and the J segment 0 bases; nucleotides outside the gene matches: 9. Germline CDR1 SGHRS, CDR2 YFSETQ. This CDR3 has 16 residues. The CDR3 nucleotides are TGCGCCAGCAGCCCGAGACTAGCGTCGAGCTCCTACGAGCAGTACTTC. Protein sequence: CASSPRLASSSYEQYF.

J is TRBJ2-7 and V is TRBV4-1; D perhaps matches TRBD2 (5 bases). Per germline, CDR1 MGHRA and CDR2 YSYEKL. V was shortened by 2 bases and J by 8 bases, with 10 bases between the two germline ends. The CDR3 is made up of 12 amino acids. The CDR3 nucleotides are TGCGCCAGCAGCCAACCTGAGGGAAAGCAGTACTTC. It yields the protein CASSQPEGKQYF.

This chain's CDR3 is CASSRTGVAGELFF. The CDR3 DNA is TGTGCCAGCAGCCGGACAGGGGTAGCCGGGGAGCTGTTTTTT. The J gene is TRBJ2-2, the V gene TRBV11-2; 9 bases agree with TRBD1. V lost 5 bases to trimming and J lost 6 bases; unmatched junction nucleotides: 4. The CDR3 is 14 residues long. Per the germline V gene, CDR1 is SGHAT and CDR2 is FQNNGV.

V usage is TRBV30 and J usage is TRBJ1-5, with 8 nucleotides matching TRBD1. J was trimmed by 8 bases and V by 2 bases; bases with no gene match: 11. From germline, CDR1 is GTSNPN and CDR2 SVGIG (reference sequence). The CDR3 covers 15 residues. Written as DNA, the CDR3 is TGTGCCTGGAGTAAACAATCCCTACAGGGGGAGCCCCAGCATTTT. This sequence encodes CAWSKQSLQGEPQHF.

The chain is built from TRBV7-8 and TRBJ2-3; 9 nucleotides match TRBD2. CDR1 and CDR2 from the germline V gene are SGHVS and FQNEAQ. V lost 5 bases to trimming and J lost 6 bases; unmatched junction nucleotides: 6. CDR3 length: 14 amino acids. The CDR3 protein is CASSRRGGLDTQYF. The CDR3, as DNA: TGTGCCAGCAGCCGGCGGGGGGGCTTGGATACGCAGTATTTT.

The rearrangement joins TRBV9 to TRBJ1-5; 7 nucleotides match TRBD1. Germline V lookup: CDR1 SGDLS, CDR2 YYNGEE. Trimming at V came to 4 bases and at J to 6 bases, leaving 7 bases not matched to a gene. CDR3 length equals 14 residues. CDR3 in amino acids: CASSLTGVFQPQHF. The CDR3 DNA sequence: TGTGCCAGCAGCCTCACAGGGGTTTTTCAGCCCCAGCATTTT.

The chain carries TRBV5-6 and TRBJ1-5; possible D gene TRBD1, 6 bases. The length of the CDR3 is 15 residues. Germline V CDR1 and CDR2: SGHDT, YYEEEE. V was shortened by 0 bases and J by 9 bases, with 16 bases between the two germline ends. The CDR3 nucleotides read TGTGCCAGCAGCTTGGGGGGGAACAGGGAGTCGCCCCAGCATTTT. Translating gives CASSLGGNRESPQHF.

The V and J genes are TRBV7-9 and TRBJ1-2; 7 nucleotides match TRBD1. The V gene's germline CDR1 is SEHNR and CDR2 FQNEAQ (reference sequence). J gave up 2 bases and V 5 bases, and 11 bases lay outside the gene matches. There are 16 residues in the CDR3. In DNA, the CDR3 is TGTGCCAGCAGCCCCACGTCGGACAGGTCGAACTATGGCTACACCTTC. This codes for CASSPTSDRSNYGYTF.

This chain connects TRBV19 to TRBJ2-1; D is unresolved. CDR1 is LNHDA, CDR2 SQIVND, per germline (reference sequence). CDR3 length equals 12 residues. V shed 3 bases and J shed 7 bases, with 7 bases lying between them. The CDR3 region is CASSIVMNEQFF. The DNA for the CDR3 is TGTGCCAGTAGTATCGTCATGAATGAGCAGTTCTTC.

The chain's CDR3 is CASSLEGQGYYGYTF. In DNA form, the CDR3 reads TGTGCCAGCAGCTTAGAGGGACAGGGGTACTATGGCTACACCTTC. This sequence joins TRBV7-2 and TRBJ1-2; 10 nucleotides align to TRBD1. CDR3 size: 15 residues. Per germline, CDR1 SGHTA and CDR2 FQGNSA. The V and J ends lost 1 base and 3 bases, in that order; junction bases with no gene match: 2.

J is TRBJ2-3 and V is TRBV14, with D perhaps matching TRBD1 (5 bases). Germline V gives CDR1 SGHDN, CDR2 FVKESK. V lost 4 bases and J lost 7, with 18 bases in between. The CDR3 runs 15 residues. The CDR3, as DNA: TGTGCCAGCAGCCTAGCCTTTGGGGCCGGTTATACGCAGTATTTT. Translating gives CASSLAFGAGYTQYF. The full variable domain, rest sourced from reference TRBV14 and TRBJ2-3, is EAGVTQFPSHSVIEKGQTVTLRCDPISGHDNLYWYRRVMGKEIKFLLHFVKESKQDESGMPNNRFLAERTGGTYSTLKVQPAELEDSGVYFCASSLAFGAGYTQYFGPGTRLTVL.

The gene calls are TRBV10-2 and TRBJ2-1, with 10 bases that match TRBD2. The trim removed 6 bases at V and 4 bases at J, leaving 6 bases unmatched. Germline CDR1 is WSHSY and CDR2 is SAAADI. The CDR3 extends over 15 amino acids. The CDR3 protein is CASRGLASPYNEQFF. In nucleotides, the CDR3 is TGCGCCAGCAGGGGACTAGCGAGCCCGTACAATGAGCAGTTCTTC.